This passage covers 30 T cell receptor beta chains from one sample sequenced in a study of T cells after yellow fever vaccination. TCRdb recomputed calls from the 5' RACE reads with MiXCR, one row per CDR3 protein. The sample consists of about 260,000 distinct CDR3 sequences, roughly 13% of them appearing once. The material was CD4+ T cells sorted from PBMCs, obtained 45 days after the yellow fever booster vaccination. The receptors were sampled from a man younger than 40 who received the YFV17D yellow fever vaccine.

This clonotype has a count of ten or more. The rearrangement links TRBV7-2 to TRBJ1-5; D gene unclear. Germline V CDR1 and CDR2: SGHTA, FQGNSA. V gave up 5 bases and J gave up 7 bases, with 12 bases separating them. This CDR3 region has 13 residues. The DNA for the CDR3 is TGTGCCAGCAGCCCGGGTTTCGGGCAGCCCCAGCATTTT. Its translation is CASSPGFGQPQHF.

This clonotype occurred a few times. The V call is TRBV5-6, the J call TRBJ2-3; the match to TRBD2 covers 7 bases. The V and J ends lost 3 bases and 0 bases, in that order; junction bases with no gene match: 7. The CDR3 runs to 16 residues. Looked up from germline, CDR1 is SGHDT and CDR2 is YYEEEE. The chain's CDR3 is CASSWRRGISTDTQYF. Here the CDR3 DNA reads TGTGCCAGCAGCTGGAGGCGGGGGATCAGCACAGATACGCAGTATTTT.

The V and J genes are TRBV18 and TRBJ2-5; tentatively, D is TRBD2 (5 bases). This CDR3 comprises 14 residues. Trimming removed 3 bases at V and 4 bases at J, with 12 bases between. Germline values: CDR1 KGHSH, CDR2 LQKENI. The CDR3 protein is CASSPFDGGETQYF. CDR3 nucleotide sequence: TGTGCCAGCTCACCTTTCGACGGAGGAGAGACCCAGTACTTC. Combining the CDR3 with reference TRBV18 and TRBJ2-5 gives the whole variable domain NAGVMQNPRHLVRRRGQEARLRCSPMKGHSHVYWYRQLPEEGLKFMVYLQKENIIDESGMPKERFSAEFPKEGPSILRIQQVVRGDSAAYFCASSPFDGGETQYFGPGTRLLVL.

This clonotype has a handful of counts. This rearrangement joins TRBV18 to TRBJ2-5; D might be TRBD1 (6 bases). This CDR3 contains 15 residues. Germline V gene lookup returns CDR1 KGHSH and CDR2 LQKENI. The V and J ends lost 0 bases and 1 base respectively, with 9 bases between them. The CDR3 sequence is CASSPPNRAQETQYF. The CDR3 DNA reads TGTGCCAGCTCACCACCGAACAGGGCCCAAGAGACCCAGTACTTC.

This clonotype was detected only a few times. J is TRBJ2-7 and V is TRBV11-2; 13 bases line up with TRBD2. J lost 7 bases, V lost 4 bases, and 19 bases had no gene match. The CDR3 runs 19 residues. Germline loops: CDR1 SGHAT, CDR2 FQNNGV. The CDR3 nucleotides read TGTGCCAGCAGCTCCCCCAGGGCACTAGCGGGAGGGGCTGCATGGGAGCAGTACTTC. Translated: CASSSPRALAGGAAWEQYF.

This clonotype appeared a single time. J is TRBJ2-7 and V is TRBV12-3 or TRBV12-4; 9 nucleotides line up with TRBD1. The CDR3 sequence is 14 residues long. J lost 6 bases, V lost 6 bases, and 9 bases had no gene match. The CDR3 spells CASSAGQGSSEQYF. The DNA of the CDR3 is TGTGCCAGCAGCGCGGGACAGGGTTCTAGCGAGCAGTACTTC.

The chain joins TRBV5-1 to TRBJ2-7, with D perhaps matching TRBD1 or TRBD2 (5 bases each). The CDR3 runs 15 residues. Between the trimmed V and J ends, which lost 0 bases and 4 bases, there was a span of 14 bases. CDR1 is SGHRS, CDR2 YFSETQ, per germline. CDR3 sequence: CASSLAGTVGYEQYF. CDR3 nucleotides: TGCGCCAGCAGCTTGGCAGGGACGGTGGGGTACGAGCAGTACTTC.

This clonotype was counted only a few times. The V and J genes are TRBV6-5 and TRBJ2-7; the D is unclear. Trimming shortened V by 7 bases and J by 0 bases, and 13 bases separated the two germline ends. Germline V gene lookup returns CDR1 MNHEY and CDR2 SVGAGI. This CDR3 is built from 14 residues. Written as DNA, the CDR3 is TGTGCCAGCATTAGGACCTTCGCCTCCTACGAGCAGTACTTC. It yields the protein CASIRTFASYEQYF.

This clonotype was detected many times. The chain is built from TRBV12-3 or TRBV12-4 and TRBJ2-4, with 7 bases lining up with TRBD2. V was pared by 7 bases and J by 3 bases, with 6 bases of the junction left unmatched. The CDR3 runs to 14 residues. The CDR3 coding sequence is TGTGCCAGCAACGAAGGGGAGGGCAAAAACATTCAGTACTTC. Protein: CASNEGEGKNIQYF.

This chain connects TRBV23-1 to TRBJ2-3; 7 positions agree with TRBD2. TRBV23-1 is placed among ORFs of uncertain function. V lost 3 bases to trimming and J lost 3 bases; unmatched junction nucleotides: 6. This CDR3 comprises 15 residues. The CDR3 spells CASSHPSGGTDTQYF. DNA for the CDR3: TGCGCCAGCAGTCATCCTAGCGGAGGAACAGATACGCAGTATTTT.

This clonotype was detected only a few times. The genes are TRBV5-6 and TRBJ1-2, with a weak D call TRBD1 (5 bases). The CDR3 covers 15 residues. Trimming took 4 bases from V and 5 from J, leaving 18 bases between them. Germline V gene data show CDR1 as SGHDT and CDR2 as YYEEEE. CDR3 in amino acids: CASSPVGQGEYGYTF. Written as DNA, the CDR3 is TGTGCCAGCAGCCCGGTGGGGCAGGGTGAATATGGCTACACCTTC.

This rearrangement joins TRBV12-3 or TRBV12-4 to TRBJ2-1; D is uncertain. There are 11 residues in the CDR3. V was clipped by 8 bases and J by 6 bases, with 8 bases between them. The CDR3 sequence is CASRVLNEQFF. CDR3 DNA sequence: TGTGCCAGCCGCGTCCTCAATGAGCAGTTCTTC.

This clonotype has just a few counts. DNA for the CDR3: TGTGCCACCAGCAGAGAAGGGAGAGAGACCCAGTACTTC. It specifies CATSREGRETQYF. The J gene is TRBJ2-5, the V gene TRBV15; D perhaps matches TRBD2 (5 bases). V lost 0 bases and J lost 4, with 6 bases in between. This CDR3 comprises 13 residues. Germline CDR1 reads LNHNV; CDR2 reads YYDKDF (reference sequence).

This clonotype has more than one count but fewer than ten. The chain joins TRBV20-1 to TRBJ1-5, with TRBD1 matching 7 bases. CDR3 size: 13 residues. With 2 bases clipped from V and 4 bases from J, the junction kept 2 bases outside the gene matches. CDR1 is DFQATT, CDR2 SNEGSKA, per germline (reference sequence). The CDR3: CSARQGVNQPQHF. For the CDR3, the DNA is TGCAGTGCTAGACAGGGGGTTAATCAGCCCCAGCATTTT.

The chain has TRBV9 and TRBJ2-2; 7 bases map to TRBD2. Germline V CDR1 and CDR2: SGDLS, YYNGEE. The CDR3 spans 14 residues. Trimming at V came to 6 bases and at J to 3 bases, leaving 5 bases not matched to a gene. CDR3 residues: CASTGGSHTGELFF. CDR3 nucleotides: TGTGCCAGCACGGGCGGGAGTCACACCGGGGAGCTGTTTTTT.

Comment on this clonotype: A junction end diverges from the germline sequence, so it may reflect a read error. The CDR3 spells CSARGSRNRPQHF. The CDR3 nucleotides read TGCAGTGCTAGGGGCAGCCGCAATCGGCCCCAGCATTTT. This chain links TRBV20-1 with TRBJ1-5; no clear D. The CDR3 is 13 residues long. Germline loops: CDR1 DFQATT, CDR2 SNEGSKA (reference sequence).

The V and J genes are TRBV10-1 and TRBJ2-1; the match to TRBD2 covers 7 bases. Losses at the gene ends were 6 bases for V and 8 bases for J; bases not matched to a gene: 4. The CDR3 sequence is 12 residues long. Per germline, CDR1 WNHNN and CDR2 SYGVQD (reference sequence). This CDR3 reads CASRLATHEQFF. The CDR3 DNA reads TGCGCCAGCAGACTAGCGACGCATGAGCAGTTCTTC.

This clonotype occurred a few times. The chain combines TRBV29-1 with TRBJ2-5; 10 bases agree with TRBD2. The J segment lost 5 bases and the V segment lost 4 bases, leaving 10 bases of the junction unmatched. CDR1 and CDR2 (germline): SQVTM, ANQGSEA. The CDR3 runs to 15 residues. CDR3 DNA sequence: TGCAGCGTTGTAAAGCTAGCGGGAGTTCGGGAGACCCAGTACTTC. Translating gives CSVVKLAGVRETQYF.

This clonotype has at least ten counts. The chain links TRBV20-1 to TRBJ2-7; TRBD1 is a possible D gene (5 bases). With 2 bases removed from V and 2 bases from J, the gap between germline ends came to 10 bases. Germline V gives CDR1 DFQATT, CDR2 SNEGSKA (reference sequence). This CDR3 is built from 13 residues. CDR3 in DNA: TGCAGTGCTAGAAAGGACACCACCTACGAGCAGTACTTC. Translated: CSARKDTTYEQYF.

This clonotype was counted a few times. The V call is TRBV7-9, the J call TRBJ2-7, with 9 nucleotides matching TRBD1. The V gene's germline CDR1 is SEHNR and CDR2 FQNEAQ (reference sequence). J lost 0 bases, V lost 5 bases, and 8 bases had no gene match. This CDR3 comprises 16 residues. The DNA for the CDR3 is TGTGCCAGCAGCAGACCCGGGACAGGGATCTCCTACGAGCAGTACTTC. This sequence encodes CASSRPGTGISYEQYF.

The chain recombines TRBV7-9 with TRBJ2-7; D remains ambiguous. The ends were cut back, 4 bases at V and 6 bases at J, with 13 bases in the middle. CDR3 length: 13 amino acids. CDR1 is SEHNR, CDR2 FQNEAQ, per germline (reference sequence). DNA of the CDR3: TGTGCCAGCAGCTCCGTGGGCCTTCCCGAGCAGTACTTC. Protein: CASSSVGLPEQYF.

This clonotype was seen more than once but under ten times. The chain links TRBV5-8 to TRBJ1-4, with D possibly being TRBD1 (5 bases). The V end was cut by 4 bases, the J end by 6 bases, with 13 bases between. The CDR3 sequence is 14 residues long. CDR1 is SGHTS and CDR2 is YDEGEE in the germline V gene. The CDR3 loop is CASSRDRGDEKLFF. The CDR3, as DNA: TGTGCCAGCAGCAGGGACCGTGGGGATGAAAAACTGTTTTTT.

This clonotype was seen at least ten times. The chain uses TRBV7-2 and TRBJ2-7; D is ambiguous. CDR3 length: 14 amino acids. CDR1 is SGHTA and CDR2 is FQGNSA in the germline V gene. The V end lost 3 bases, the J end lost 0 bases, and 9 bases lay between the germline ends. CDR3: CASSLDRYSYEQYF. The CDR3 DNA is TGTGCCAGCAGCTTGGACCGTTACTCCTACGAGCAGTACTTC.

This clonotype has a handful of counts. The chain is built from TRBV7-2 and TRBJ1-5; unclear D gene. Deletions cut 5 bases from V and 2 bases from J, with 10 bases between. From germline, CDR1 is SGHTA and CDR2 FQGNSA. The CDR3 runs to 14 residues. CDR3 nucleotide sequence: TGTGCCAGCAGCCGGACGACGGGCAATCAGCCCCAGCATTTT. It encodes CASSRTTGNQPQHF. Full variable domain (remainder filled in from reference TRBV7-2 and TRBJ1-5): GAGVSQSPSNKVTEKGKDVELRCDPISGHTALYWYRQSLGQGLEFLIYFQGNSAPDKSGLPSDRFSAERTGGSVSTLTIQRTQQEDSAVYLCASSRTTGNQPQHFGDGTRLSIL.

This clonotype came up a few times. The chain joins TRBV10-1 to TRBJ2-1, with TRBD2 identical over 9 bases. The length of the CDR3 is 18 residues. The V and J ends lost 0 bases and 3 bases, in that order; junction bases with no gene match: 9. Looked up from germline, CDR1 is WNHNN and CDR2 is SYGVQD (reference sequence). Here the CDR3 reads CASSESWSSGASYNEQFF. The DNA of the CDR3 is TGCGCCAGCAGTGAGTCTTGGTCTAGCGGGGCCAGCTACAATGAGCAGTTCTTC.

This chain uses TRBV20-1 with TRBJ2-2, with 10 positions matching TRBD2. Trimming removed 6 bases from V and 0 bases from J; junction bases left unmatched: 1. The CDR3 runs 14 residues. Germline CDR1 DFQATT, CDR2 SNEGSKA (reference sequence). This CDR3 is CSATSGTNTGELFF. The CDR3, as DNA: TGCAGTGCAACTAGCGGGACGAACACCGGGGAGCTGTTTTTT.

V is TRBV12-3 or TRBV12-4 and J is TRBJ2-2; tentative D call: TRBD2 (5 bases). The CDR3 has 13 residues. V lost 7 bases to trimming and J lost 2 bases, with 8 bases between them. In DNA, the CDR3 is TGTGCCAGCATCCGACTAAACACCGGGGAGCTGTTTTTT. Translated, it gives CASIRLNTGELFF.

The chain is built from TRBV20-1 and TRBJ2-5; 8 bases are a match to TRBD2. This CDR3 has 12 amino acids. CDR1 DFQATT and CDR2 SNEGSKA come from the germline V gene (reference sequence). The CDR3 sequence: CGLSGNEETQYF. The CDR3 coding sequence is TGCGGCCTTAGCGGGAATGAAGAGACCCAGTACTTC.

This chain links TRBV12-3 or TRBV12-4 with TRBJ2-7; a possible D gene is TRBD1 (5 bases). The germline V and J ends were trimmed by 0 bases and 2 bases, with 5 bases remaining between them. The CDR3 has 13 amino acids. CDR3 region: CASSLATAYEQYF. In nucleotides, the CDR3 is TGTGCCAGCAGTTTAGCGACAGCCTACGAGCAGTACTTC.

There are a few counts of this clonotype. The chain carries TRBV5-1 and TRBJ2-1, with 10 bases aligning to TRBD2. Losses at the gene ends were 0 bases for V and 12 bases for J; bases not matched to a gene: 3. Germline assignment: CDR1 SGHRS and CDR2 YFSETQ. The CDR3 is 13 amino acids. This CDR3 reads CASSLAWTSGQFF. Written as DNA, the CDR3 is TGCGCCAGCAGCTTGGCATGGACTAGCGGGCAGTTCTTC.